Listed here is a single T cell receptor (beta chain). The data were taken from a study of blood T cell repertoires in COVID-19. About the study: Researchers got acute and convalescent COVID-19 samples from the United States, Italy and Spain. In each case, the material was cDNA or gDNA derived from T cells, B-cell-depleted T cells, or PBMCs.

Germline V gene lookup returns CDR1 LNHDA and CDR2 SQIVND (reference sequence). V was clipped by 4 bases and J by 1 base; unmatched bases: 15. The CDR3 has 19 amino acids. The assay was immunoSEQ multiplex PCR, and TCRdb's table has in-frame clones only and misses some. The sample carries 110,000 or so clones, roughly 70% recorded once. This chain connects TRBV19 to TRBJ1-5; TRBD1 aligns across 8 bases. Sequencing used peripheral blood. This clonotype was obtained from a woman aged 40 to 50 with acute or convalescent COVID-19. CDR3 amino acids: CASSTSGTGSPTSNQPQHF. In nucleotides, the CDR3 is TGTGCCAGTAGTACCTCCGGGACAGGTAGTCCAACAAGCAATCAGCCCCAGCATTTT. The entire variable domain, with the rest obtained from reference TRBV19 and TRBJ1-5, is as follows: DGGITQSPKYLFRKEGQNVTLSCEQNLNHDAMYWYRQDPGQGLRLIYYSQIVNDFQKGDIAEGYSVSREKKESFPLTVTSAQKNPTAFYLCASSTSGTGSPTSNQPQHFGDGTRLSIL.